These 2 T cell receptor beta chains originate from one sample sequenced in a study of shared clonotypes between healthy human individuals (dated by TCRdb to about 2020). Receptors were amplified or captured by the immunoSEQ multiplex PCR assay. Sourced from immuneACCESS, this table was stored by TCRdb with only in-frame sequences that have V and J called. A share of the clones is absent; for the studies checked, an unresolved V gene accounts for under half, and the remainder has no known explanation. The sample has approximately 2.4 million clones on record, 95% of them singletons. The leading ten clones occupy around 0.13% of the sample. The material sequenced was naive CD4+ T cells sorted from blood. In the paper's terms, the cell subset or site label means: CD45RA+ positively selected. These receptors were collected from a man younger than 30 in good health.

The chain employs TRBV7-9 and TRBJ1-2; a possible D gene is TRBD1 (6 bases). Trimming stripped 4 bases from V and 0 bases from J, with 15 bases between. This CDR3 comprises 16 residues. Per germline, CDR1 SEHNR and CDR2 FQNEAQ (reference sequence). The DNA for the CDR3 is TGTGCCAGCAGCTCCCCGGTGGCAGGGGCTAACTATGGCTACACCTTC. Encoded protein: CASSSPVAGANYGYTF.

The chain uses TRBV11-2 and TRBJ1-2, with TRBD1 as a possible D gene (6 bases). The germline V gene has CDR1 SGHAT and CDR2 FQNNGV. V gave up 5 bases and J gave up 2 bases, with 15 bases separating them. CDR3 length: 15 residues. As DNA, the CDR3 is TGTGCCAGCAGCCCCCCCGGGACACCGAACTATGGCTACACCTTC. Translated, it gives CASSPPGTPNYGYTF.